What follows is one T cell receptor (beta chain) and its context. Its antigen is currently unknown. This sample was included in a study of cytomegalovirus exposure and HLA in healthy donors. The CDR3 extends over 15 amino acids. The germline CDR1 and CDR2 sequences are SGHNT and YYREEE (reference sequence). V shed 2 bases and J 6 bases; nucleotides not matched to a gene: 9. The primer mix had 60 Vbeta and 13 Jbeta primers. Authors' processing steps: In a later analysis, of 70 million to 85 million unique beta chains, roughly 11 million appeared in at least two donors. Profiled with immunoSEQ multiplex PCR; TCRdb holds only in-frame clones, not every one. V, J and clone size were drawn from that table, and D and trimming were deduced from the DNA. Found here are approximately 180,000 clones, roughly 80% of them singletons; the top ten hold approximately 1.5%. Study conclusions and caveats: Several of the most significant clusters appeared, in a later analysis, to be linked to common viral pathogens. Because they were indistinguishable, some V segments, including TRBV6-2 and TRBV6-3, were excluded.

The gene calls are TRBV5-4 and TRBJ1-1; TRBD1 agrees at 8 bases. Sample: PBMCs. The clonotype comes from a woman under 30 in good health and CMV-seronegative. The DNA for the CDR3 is TGTGCCAGCAGCTTCGGCAGGGGGCCAGGTCCTGAAGCTTTCTTT. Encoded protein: CASSFGRGPGPEAFF.